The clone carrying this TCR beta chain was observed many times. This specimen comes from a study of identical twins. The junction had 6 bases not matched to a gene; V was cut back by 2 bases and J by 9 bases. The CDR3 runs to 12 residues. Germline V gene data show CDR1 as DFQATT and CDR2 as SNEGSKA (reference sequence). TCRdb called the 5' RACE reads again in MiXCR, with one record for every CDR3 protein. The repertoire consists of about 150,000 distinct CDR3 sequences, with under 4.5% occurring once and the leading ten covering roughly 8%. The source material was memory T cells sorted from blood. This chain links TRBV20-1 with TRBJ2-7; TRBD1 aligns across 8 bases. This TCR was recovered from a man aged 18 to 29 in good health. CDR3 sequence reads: CSARSGTGWQYF. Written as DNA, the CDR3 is TGCAGTGCTAGATCCGGGACAGGATGGCAGTACTTC.